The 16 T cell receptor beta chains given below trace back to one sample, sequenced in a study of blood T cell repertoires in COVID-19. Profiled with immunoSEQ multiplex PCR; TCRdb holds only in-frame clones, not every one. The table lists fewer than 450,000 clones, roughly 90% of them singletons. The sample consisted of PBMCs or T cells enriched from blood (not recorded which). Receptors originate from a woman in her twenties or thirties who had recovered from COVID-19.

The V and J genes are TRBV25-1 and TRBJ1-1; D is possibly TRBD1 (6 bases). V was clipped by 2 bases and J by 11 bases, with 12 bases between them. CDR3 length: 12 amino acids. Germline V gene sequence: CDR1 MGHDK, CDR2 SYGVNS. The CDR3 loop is CASSEGQLGAFF. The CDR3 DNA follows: TGTGCCAGCAGTGAAGGACAGTTGGGGGCTTTCTTT.

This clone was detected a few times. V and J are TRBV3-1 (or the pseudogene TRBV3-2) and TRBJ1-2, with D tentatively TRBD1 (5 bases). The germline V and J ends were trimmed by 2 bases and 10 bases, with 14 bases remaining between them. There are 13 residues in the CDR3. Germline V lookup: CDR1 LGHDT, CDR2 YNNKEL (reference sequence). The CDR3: CASSQPAGGYYTF. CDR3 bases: TGTGCCAGCAGCCAACCGGCCGGGGGGTACTACACCTTC.

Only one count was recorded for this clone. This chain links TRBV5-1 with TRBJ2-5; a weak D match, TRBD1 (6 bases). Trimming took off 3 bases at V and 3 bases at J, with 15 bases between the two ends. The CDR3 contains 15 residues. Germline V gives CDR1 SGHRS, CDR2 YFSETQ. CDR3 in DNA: TGCGCCAGCAGCTCTGGCAGGGCAGGGGAAGAGACCCAGTACTTC. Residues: CASSSGRAGEETQYF.

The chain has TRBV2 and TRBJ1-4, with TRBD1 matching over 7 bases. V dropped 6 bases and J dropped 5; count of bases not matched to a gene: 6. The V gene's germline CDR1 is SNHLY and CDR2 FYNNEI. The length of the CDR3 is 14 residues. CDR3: CASSEDRRNEKLFF. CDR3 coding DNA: TGTGCCAGCAGCGAGGACAGGAGAAATGAAAAACTGTTTTTT.

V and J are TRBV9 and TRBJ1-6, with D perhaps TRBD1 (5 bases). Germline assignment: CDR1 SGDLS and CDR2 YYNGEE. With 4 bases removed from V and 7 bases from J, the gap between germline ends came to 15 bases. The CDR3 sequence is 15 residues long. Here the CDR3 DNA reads TGTGCCAGCAGCCACGCAGGGCAGGAAAATTCACCCCTCCACTTT. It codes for CASSHAGQENSPLHF.

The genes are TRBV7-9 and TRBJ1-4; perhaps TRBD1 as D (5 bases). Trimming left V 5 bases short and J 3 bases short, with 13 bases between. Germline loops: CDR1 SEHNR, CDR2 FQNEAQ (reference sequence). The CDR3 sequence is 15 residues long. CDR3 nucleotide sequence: TGTGCCAGCAGCGCCCCCGGGGGATCTAATGAAAAACTGTTTTTT. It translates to CASSAPGGSNEKLFF. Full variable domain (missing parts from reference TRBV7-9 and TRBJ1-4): DTGVSQNPRHKITKRGQNVTFRCDPISEHNRLYWYRQTLGQGPEFLTYFQNEAQLEKSRLLSDRFSAERPKGSFSTLEIQRTEQGDSAMYLCASSAPGGSNEKLFFGSGTQLSVL.

CDR3 sequence (DNA): TGCGCCAGCAGCCACACGACAGGGGACAATTCACCCCTCCACTTT. It encodes CASSHTTGDNSPLHF. The chain recombines TRBV4-3 with TRBJ1-6; 8 bases line up with TRBD1. CDR1 is LGHNA and CDR2 is YSLEER in the germline V gene. V lost 3 bases, J lost 7 bases, and 5 bases stayed unmatched. This CDR3 comprises 15 residues.

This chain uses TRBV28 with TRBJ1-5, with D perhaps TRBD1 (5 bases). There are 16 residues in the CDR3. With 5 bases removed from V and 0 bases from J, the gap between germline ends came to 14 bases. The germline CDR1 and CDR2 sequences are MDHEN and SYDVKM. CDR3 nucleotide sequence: TGTGCCAGCAGTAACGACAAAAGGGGTAGCAATCAGCCCCAGCATTTT. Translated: CASSNDKRGSNQPQHF.

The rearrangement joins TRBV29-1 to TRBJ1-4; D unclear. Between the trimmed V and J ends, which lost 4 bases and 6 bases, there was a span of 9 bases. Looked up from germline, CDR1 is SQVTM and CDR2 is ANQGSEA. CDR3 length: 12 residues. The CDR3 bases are TGCAGCGTTGTAGACAACTATGAAAAACTGTTTTTT. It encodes CSVVDNYEKLFF.

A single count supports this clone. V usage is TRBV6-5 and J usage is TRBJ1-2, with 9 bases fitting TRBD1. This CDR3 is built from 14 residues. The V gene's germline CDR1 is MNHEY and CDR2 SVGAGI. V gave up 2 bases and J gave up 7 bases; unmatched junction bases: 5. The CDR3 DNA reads TGTGCCAGCAGTTACAAACAGGGGGCCGTTGGCTACACCTTC. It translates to CASSYKQGAVGYTF.

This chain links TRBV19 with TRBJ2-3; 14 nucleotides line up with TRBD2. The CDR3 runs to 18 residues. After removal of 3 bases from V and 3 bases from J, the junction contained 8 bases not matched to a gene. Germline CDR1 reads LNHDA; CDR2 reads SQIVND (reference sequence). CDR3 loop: CASSMEGTSGGRTDTQYF. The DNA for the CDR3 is TGTGCCAGTAGTATGGAGGGGACTAGCGGGGGCCGAACAGATACGCAGTATTTT.

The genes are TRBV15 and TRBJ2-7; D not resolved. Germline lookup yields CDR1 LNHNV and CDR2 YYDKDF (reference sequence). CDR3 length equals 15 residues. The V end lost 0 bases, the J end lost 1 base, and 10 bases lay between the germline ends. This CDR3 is CATSRDQGESYEQYF. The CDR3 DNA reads TGTGCCACCAGCAGAGATCAAGGAGAATCCTACGAGCAGTACTTC.

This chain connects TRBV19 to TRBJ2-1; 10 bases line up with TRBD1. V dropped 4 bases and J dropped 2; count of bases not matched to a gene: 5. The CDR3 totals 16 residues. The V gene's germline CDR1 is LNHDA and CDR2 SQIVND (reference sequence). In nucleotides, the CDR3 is TGTGCCAGTAGTAAGAGAGGACAGGGGGCCTACAATGAGCAGTTCTTC. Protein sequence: CASSKRGQGAYNEQFF.

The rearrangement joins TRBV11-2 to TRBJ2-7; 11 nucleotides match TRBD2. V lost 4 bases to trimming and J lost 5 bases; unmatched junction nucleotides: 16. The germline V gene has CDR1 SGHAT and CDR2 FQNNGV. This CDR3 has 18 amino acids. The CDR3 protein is CASSSIRLAGGQGHEQYF. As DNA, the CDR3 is TGTGCCAGCAGCTCTATACGGCTAGCGGGGGGCCAGGGGCACGAGCAGTACTTC.

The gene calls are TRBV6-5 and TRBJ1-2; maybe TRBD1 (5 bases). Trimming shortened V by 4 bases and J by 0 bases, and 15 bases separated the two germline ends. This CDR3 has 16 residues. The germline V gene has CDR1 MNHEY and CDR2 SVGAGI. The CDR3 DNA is TGTGCCAGCAGTTCCCCTACCCGGGGGGCTAACTATGGCTACACCTTC. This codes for CASSSPTRGANYGYTF.

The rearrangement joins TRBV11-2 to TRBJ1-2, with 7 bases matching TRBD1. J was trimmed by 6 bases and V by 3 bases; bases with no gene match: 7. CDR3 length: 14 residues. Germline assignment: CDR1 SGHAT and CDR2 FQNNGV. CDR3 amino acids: CASSLDRLSDGYTF. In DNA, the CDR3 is TGTGCCAGCAGCTTGGACAGGTTGTCGGATGGCTACACCTTC.